The 22 T cell receptor beta chains given below trace back to one sample, sequenced in a study of T cell responses to AZD1222 COVID-19 vaccine. Only in-frame clones appear in the TCRdb table, and some are missing; sequencing was by immunoSEQ multiplex PCR. This table has around 140,000 clones, roughly 88% appearing once. The sequencing used peripheral blood, collected 28 days after the second AZD1222 dose. Every receptor here comes from an adult who received the AZD1222 COVID-19 vaccine.

The chain uses TRBV28 and TRBJ1-4, with D unclear. CDR3 length: 13 amino acids. Germline V gene lookup returns CDR1 MDHEN and CDR2 SYDVKM. V was pared by 4 bases and J by 8 bases, with 11 bases between. This CDR3 reads CASSSGIGEKLFF. The DNA for the CDR3 is TGTGCCAGCAGTTCGGGGATAGGAGAAAAACTGTTTTTT.

The V gene is TRBV9, the J gene TRBJ2-2; D gene unclear. Trimming cost V 4 bases and J 6 bases, with 16 bases left between them. Germline CDR1 is SGDLS and CDR2 is YYNGEE. The CDR3 runs to 15 residues. The CDR3 region is CASSPRPGGAGELFF. CDR3 nucleotide sequence: TGTGCCAGCAGCCCACGTCCTGGCGGCGCCGGGGAGCTGTTTTTT.

The genes are TRBV28 and TRBJ2-2, with D hard to call. Deletions cut 7 bases from V and 6 bases from J, with 15 bases between. CDR3 length equals 14 residues. Germline assignment: CDR1 MDHEN and CDR2 SYDVKM. The CDR3 DNA follows: TGTGCCAGCACGAGTTTGTACTTCGCCGGGGAGCTGTTTTTT. Translating it yields CASTSLYFAGELFF.

J is TRBJ2-2 and V is TRBV24-1; D remains unclear. Germline loops: CDR1 KGHDR, CDR2 SFDVKD. This CDR3 region has 15 residues. Trimming shortened V by 5 bases and J by 1 base, and 10 bases separated the two germline ends. The CDR3 DNA is TGTGCCACCAGTGGCCTCCAACGGAACACCGGGGAGCTGTTTTTT. Its protein is CATSGLQRNTGELFF.

The chain carries TRBV19 and TRBJ1-1, with D possibly TRBD1 on 6 matching bases. CDR1 is LNHDA and CDR2 is SQIVND in the germline V gene (reference sequence). V lost 4 bases and J 7 bases, leaving 13 bases between the germline ends. The CDR3 contains 13 residues. The DNA for the CDR3 is TGTGCCAGTAGTAGGGAGGCACAGGGTGAAGCTTTCTTT. Amino acid sequence: CASSREAQGEAFF.

The genes are TRBV7-9 and TRBJ1-4, with D perhaps TRBD1 (6 bases). V lost 4 bases and J lost 13, with 22 bases in between. Germline V gene lookup returns CDR1 SEHNR and CDR2 FQNEAQ (reference sequence). The CDR3 sequence is 15 residues long. As DNA, the CDR3 is TGTGCCAGCAGCTCCCCCTTAGGTGATCAGGGGAGACTGTTTTTT. Protein: CASSSPLGDQGRLFF.

The J gene is TRBJ2-2, the V gene TRBV5-1; D possibly uses TRBD1 or TRBD2 (5 bases each). CDR3 length: 13 amino acids. The germline V and J ends were trimmed by 2 bases and 6 bases, with 8 bases remaining between them. The V gene's germline CDR1 is SGHRS and CDR2 YFSETQ. The CDR3 DNA reads as TGCGCCAGCAGCTTCCGGGGCTCCGGGGAGCTGTTTTTT. Protein product: CASSFRGSGELFF. The entire variable domain, with the rest obtained from reference TRBV5-1 and TRBJ2-2, is as follows: KAGVTQTPRYLIKTRGQQVTLSCSPISGHRSVSWYQQTPGQGLQFLFEYFSETQRNKGNFPGRFSGRQFSNSRSEMNVSTLELGDSALYLCASSFRGSGELFFGEGSRLTVL.

This chain joins TRBV9 and TRBJ1-3; no clear D gene. The V end lost 0 bases, the J end lost 2 bases, and 15 bases lay between the germline ends. This CDR3 has 17 residues. The germline V gene encodes CDR1 SGDLS and CDR2 YYNGEE. CDR3 sequence (DNA): TGTGCCAGCAGCGTAGGAAATCCGGGCTCCGCTGGAAACACCATATATTTT. The encoded protein is CASSVGNPGSAGNTIYF.

This chain connects TRBV7-8 to TRBJ2-7; 10 nucleotides match TRBD2. CDR3 length: 15 residues. Unmatched junction bases numbered 8, after V lost 2 bases and J lost 7 bases. CDR1 and CDR2 from the germline V gene are SGHVS and FQNEAQ. CDR3 in DNA: TGTGCCAGCAGCTTACAGCTAGCGGGAGTTGGAGAGCAGTACTTC. Residues: CASSLQLAGVGEQYF.

The chain carries TRBV28 and TRBJ2-1, with TRBD2 identical over 11 bases. CDR1 MDHEN and CDR2 SYDVKM come from the germline V gene. This CDR3 spans 18 amino acids. Trimming removed 3 bases from V and 7 bases from J; junction bases left unmatched: 14. CDR3 protein: CASSLLATGLAGGNEQFF. CDR3 in DNA: TGTGCCAGCAGTTTGCTGGCGACCGGGCTAGCGGGAGGTAATGAGCAGTTCTTC.

The chain recombines TRBV5-4 with TRBJ2-4, with D possibly being TRBD2 (6 bases). Germline-derived CDR1 and CDR2 are SGHNT and YYREEE (reference sequence). Trimming removed 4 bases from V and 0 bases from J, with 17 bases in between. This CDR3 region has 17 residues. The CDR3 protein is CASSSSRDSLAKNIQYF. The CDR3 DNA reads as TGTGCCAGCAGCAGTTCCCGGGACTCGTTAGCCAAAAACATTCAGTACTTC.

V gene TRBV2 combines with J gene TRBJ1-2; D possibly corresponds to TRBD1 (6 bases). The CDR3 contains 15 residues. V lost 6 bases and J 0 bases, leaving 14 bases between the germline ends. CDR1 SNHLY and CDR2 FYNNEI come from the germline V gene. CDR3 loop: CASSINGQTNYGYTF. CDR3 DNA sequence: TGTGCCAGCAGCATAAACGGACAGACTAACTATGGCTACACCTTC.

The chain links TRBV19 to TRBJ1-1; perhaps TRBD1 as D (6 bases). The CDR3 is 12 residues long. The germline V gene encodes CDR1 LNHDA and CDR2 SQIVND (reference sequence). V was clipped by 5 bases and J by 7 bases, with 11 bases between them. This CDR3 is CASSAGVGEAFF. CDR3 DNA: TGTGCCAGTAGTGCAGGGGTTGGTGAAGCTTTCTTT.

The CDR3 DNA is TGCAGTGCTAGTAGGGCGGATAATTCACCCCTCCACTTT. Amino acid sequence: CSASRADNSPLHF. The genes are TRBV20-1 and TRBJ1-6; no definite D call. V dropped 3 bases and J dropped 5 bases, with 8 bases sitting between them. CDR1 is DFQATT and CDR2 is SNEGSKA in the germline V gene (reference sequence). There are 13 residues in the CDR3.

The chain recombines TRBV18 with TRBJ2-1, with 12 bases that match TRBD1. J gave up 6 bases and V 1 base, and 7 bases lay outside the gene matches. The CDR3 runs to 17 residues. Germline-derived CDR1 and CDR2 are KGHSH and LQKENI. The CDR3 here is CASSPRGPGQGANEQFF. The CDR3 DNA follows: TGTGCCAGCTCACCACGGGGACCGGGACAGGGGGCCAATGAGCAGTTCTTC. Combining the CDR3 with reference TRBV18 and TRBJ2-1 gives the whole variable domain NAGVMQNPRHLVRRRGQEARLRCSPMKGHSHVYWYRQLPEEGLKFMVYLQKENIIDESGMPKERFSAEFPKEGPSILRIQQVVRGDSAAYFCASSPRGPGQGANEQFFGPGTRLTVL.

The chain joins TRBV28 to TRBJ1-1, with D maybe TRBD1 (5 bases). The CDR3 is made up of 16 amino acids. V lost 7 bases, J lost 1 base, and 19 bases lay in between. Looked up from germline, CDR1 is MDHEN and CDR2 is SYDVKM. CDR3 bases: TGTGCCAGCATTCCCCGGGACTCGTTGTGGAACACTGAAGCTTTCTTT. Translated, it gives CASIPRDSLWNTEAFF.

The chain joins TRBV29-1 to TRBJ2-5; no firm D call. CDR3 length: 13 residues. Per the germline V gene, CDR1 is SQVTM and CDR2 is ANQGSEA. The V end lost 3 bases, the J end lost 5 bases, and 13 bases lay between the germline ends. The CDR3 DNA sequence: TGCAGCGTTGATATCGACCTGGGGGAGACCCAGTACTTC. It yields the protein CSVDIDLGETQYF.

This sequence joins TRBV4-3 and TRBJ1-6; unclear D gene. Germline-derived CDR1 and CDR2 are LGHNA and YSLEER. V was trimmed by 0 bases and J by 7 bases, leaving 10 bases between them. This CDR3 is built from 15 residues. In DNA, the CDR3 is TGCGCCAGCAGCCAAGATGGAGCCTTCAATTCACCCCTCCACTTT. Its protein is CASSQDGAFNSPLHF.

This chain joins TRBV7-2 and TRBJ1-2; no firm D call. There are 13 residues in the CDR3. The germline gives CDR1 SGHTA, CDR2 FQGNSA. The ends were cut back, 3 bases at V and 2 bases at J, with 7 bases in the middle. In DNA form, the CDR3 reads TGTGCCAGCAGCTTGGAAAGAAACTATGGCTACACCTTC. Translating gives CASSLERNYGYTF.

The chain carries TRBV4-1 and TRBJ2-7; D uncertain. Trimming took 1 base from V and 5 from J, leaving 9 bases between them. Germline CDR1 reads MGHRA; CDR2 reads YSYEKL. The CDR3 totals 13 residues. The CDR3 DNA follows: TGCGCCAGCAGCCAAGGGACGCTTAACGAGCAGTACTTC. Its translation: CASSQGTLNEQYF.

The chain has TRBV5-1 and TRBJ2-2; possibly TRBD1 for D (5 bases). This CDR3 is 16 amino acids long. Per the germline V gene, CDR1 is SGHRS and CDR2 is YFSETQ. V shed 4 bases and J shed 3 bases, with 16 bases lying between them. The CDR3 is CASSPEGVRDTGELFF. The CDR3 nucleotides are TGCGCCAGCAGCCCCGAAGGGGTACGGGACACCGGGGAGCTGTTTTTT.

The genes are TRBV28 and TRBJ1-6; D is unresolved. Looked up from germline, CDR1 is MDHEN and CDR2 is SYDVKM. The length of the CDR3 is 12 residues. The ends were cut back, 5 bases at V and 7 bases at J, with 6 bases in the middle. The CDR3 coding sequence is TGTGCCAGCAGTGTCCCCAATTCACCCCTCCACTTT. It translates to CASSVPNSPLHF.